The 9 T cell receptor beta chains in this list originate from one sample, sequenced in a study of cytomegalovirus exposure and HLA in healthy donors. Primers included in the PCR were 60 Vbeta and 13 Jbeta primers. Using immunoSEQ multiplex PCR, the repertoire was profiled, and TCRdb retains in-frame clones only, with some absent. The table has some 170,000 clones, approximately 78% seen once. The sample was PBMCs. The receptors come from a woman aged 18-29 years in good health and CMV-seronegative.

The rearrangement joins TRBV10-2 to TRBJ1-2; D perhaps matches TRBD1 (5 bases). The CDR3 contains 13 residues. Germline lookup yields CDR1 WSHSY and CDR2 SAAADI. The V gene lost 7 bases and the J gene lost 8 bases, with 17 bases spanning the gap. The DNA for the CDR3 is TGCGCCAGCAAACCCCCGGGCAGGGAAGGCTACACCTTC. Translating gives CASKPPGREGYTF.

The CDR3: CSVVTGLPEAFF. The CDR3 DNA follows: TGCAGCGTTGTAACAGGGCTCCCTGAAGCTTTCTTT. The J gene is TRBJ1-1, the V gene TRBV29-1, with a possible D match to TRBD1 (6 bases). V lost 4 bases to trimming and J lost 6 bases, with 12 bases between them. Germline CDR1 reads SQVTM; CDR2 reads ANQGSEA. This CDR3 spans 12 amino acids.

V and J are TRBV5-4 and TRBJ1-6, with TRBD1 identical over 11 bases. The CDR3 spans 16 residues. Germline CDR1 and CDR2: SGHNT and YYREEE (reference sequence). Germline trimming cut 3 bases from V and 6 bases from J; bases unmatched to any gene: 5. CDR3 region: CASSSWTGGGNSPLHF. The CDR3 DNA follows: TGTGCCAGCAGCTCATGGACAGGGGGCGGTAATTCACCCCTCCACTTT.

V is TRBV25-1 and J is TRBJ1-5; D unresolved. V dropped 3 bases and J dropped 2 bases, with 11 bases sitting between them. CDR3 length equals 15 residues. Germline CDR1 is MGHDK and CDR2 is SYGVNS. The CDR3, as DNA: TGTGCCAGCAGTGAGGGCCTTGATCGCAATCAGCCCCAGCATTTT. Protein: CASSEGLDRNQPQHF. The variable domain in full, completed from reference TRBV25-1 and TRBJ1-5, reads EADIYQTPRYLVIGTGKKITLECSQTMGHDKMYWYQQDPGMELHLIHYSYGVNSTEKGDLSSESTVSRIRTEHFPLTLESARPSHTSQYLCASSEGLDRNQPQHFGDGTRLSIL.

The chain carries TRBV4-1 and TRBJ2-2, with 9 bases matching TRBD2. CDR1 and CDR2 (germline): MGHRA, YSYEKL. CDR3 size: 17 residues. With 0 bases clipped from V and 6 bases from J, the junction kept 8 bases outside the gene matches. CDR3 protein: CASSQDVSGRNSGELFF. The CDR3 bases are TGCGCCAGCAGCCAAGATGTCAGCGGGAGGAATTCCGGGGAGCTGTTTTTT.

The chain couples TRBV30 to TRBJ1-2; no definite D call. Germline V gene lookup returns CDR1 GTSNPN and CDR2 SVGIG (reference sequence). V gave up 4 bases and J gave up 4 bases, with 13 bases separating them. The CDR3 totals 13 residues. CDR3 region: CAWIPQPSYGYTF. The CDR3 nucleotides read TGTGCCTGGATCCCACAGCCCTCCTATGGCTACACCTTC.

The chain couples TRBV25-1 to TRBJ2-3, with a weak D call TRBD1 (5 bases). Germline V gives CDR1 MGHDK, CDR2 SYGVNS. The CDR3 runs 17 residues. The V end was cut by 1 base, the J end by 2 bases, with 16 bases between. The DNA of the CDR3 is TGTGCCAGCAGTGAATTAACTGGGGCAGGAGACACAGATACGCAGTATTTT. Translated: CASSELTGAGDTDTQYF.

The J gene is TRBJ2-1, the V gene TRBV6-1; tentative D call: TRBD2 (5 bases). The CDR3 spans 12 residues. V lost 5 bases to trimming and J lost 9 bases, with 11 bases between them. The V gene's germline CDR1 is MNHNS and CDR2 SASEGT. This CDR3 reads CASSPDYAEQFF. For the CDR3, the DNA is TGTGCCAGCAGTCCCGACTACGCTGAGCAGTTCTTC.

This rearrangement joins TRBV7-4 to TRBJ2-3; 12 nucleotides match TRBD2. The CDR3 consists of 14 residues. Germline V gene sequence: CDR1 SGHVT, CDR2 SQSDAQ. Trimming removed 5 bases from V and 4 bases from J; junction bases left unmatched: 1. Here the CDR3 reads CASSTSGRPDTQYF. Here the CDR3 DNA reads TGTGCCAGCAGCACTAGCGGGAGGCCAGATACGCAGTATTTT.